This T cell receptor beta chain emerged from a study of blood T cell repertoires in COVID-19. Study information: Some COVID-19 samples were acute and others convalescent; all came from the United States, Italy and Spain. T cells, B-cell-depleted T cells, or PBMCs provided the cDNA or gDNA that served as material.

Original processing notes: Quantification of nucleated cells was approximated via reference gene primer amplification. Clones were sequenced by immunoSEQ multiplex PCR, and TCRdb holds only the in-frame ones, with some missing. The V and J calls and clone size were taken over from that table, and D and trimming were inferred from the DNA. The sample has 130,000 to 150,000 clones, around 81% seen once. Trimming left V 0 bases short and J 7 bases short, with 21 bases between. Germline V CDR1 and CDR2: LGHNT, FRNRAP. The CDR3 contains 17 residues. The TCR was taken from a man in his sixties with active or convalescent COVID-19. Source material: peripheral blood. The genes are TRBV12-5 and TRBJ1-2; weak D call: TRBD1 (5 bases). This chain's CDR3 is CASGLVPPTGPKGGYTF. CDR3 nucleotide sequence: TGTGCTAGTGGTTTGGTACCCCCAACAGGACCCAAAGGTGGCTACACCTTC. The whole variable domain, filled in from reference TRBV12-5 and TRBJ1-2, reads DARVTQTPRHKVTEMGQEVTMRCQPILGHNTVFWYRQTMMQGLELLAYFRNRAPLDDSGMPKDRFSAEMPDATLATLKIQPSEPRDSAVYFCASGLVPPTGPKGGYTFGSGTRLTVV.